The 27 T cell receptor beta chains in this list originate from one sample, sequenced in a study of blood T cell repertoires in COVID-19. The repertoire was sequenced with immunoSEQ multiplex PCR; TCRdb's copy has only in-frame clones and lacks some. Seen here are about 77,000 clones, roughly 90% observed once, and the top ten hold about a sixth. Sequencing input: peripheral blood. The receptors here all came from a woman of 80 years or more with active or convalescent COVID-19.

The chain links TRBV3-1 (or the pseudogene TRBV3-2) to TRBJ1-2; D gene ambiguous. The CDR3 is made up of 12 amino acids. The V gene lost 2 bases and the J gene lost 8 bases, with 9 bases spanning the gap. Germline CDR1 is LGHDT and CDR2 is YNNKEL (reference sequence). The CDR3 sequence is CASSQMRRGYTF. DNA of the CDR3: TGTGCCAGCAGCCAAATGCGTCGCGGCTACACCTTC.

The CDR3 DNA reads as TGTGCCAGCAGCGTAGGAGGAGGAGACTATGGCTACACCTTC. Translation: CASSVGGGDYGYTF. V usage is TRBV9 and J usage is TRBJ1-2; D gene unclear. Trimming cost V 0 bases and J 3 bases, with 9 bases left between them. Germline lookup yields CDR1 SGDLS and CDR2 YYNGEE. The CDR3 has 14 amino acids.

The chain combines TRBV9 with TRBJ2-1; D is unclear. V lost 1 base to trimming and J lost 8 bases, with 13 bases between them. Germline V CDR1 and CDR2: SGDLS, YYNGEE. This CDR3 has 14 amino acids. In nucleotides, the CDR3 is TGTGCCAGCAGCGTATCGCACAGTGGCCATGAGCAGTTCTTC. Amino acid sequence: CASSVSHSGHEQFF.

The chain uses TRBV28 and TRBJ1-6; tentative D call: TRBD1 (5 bases). Germline CDR1 MDHEN, CDR2 SYDVKM. This CDR3 spans 15 amino acids. Trimming shortened V by 7 bases and J by 7 bases, and 17 bases separated the two germline ends. The CDR3 loop is CASTGGTGGNSPLHF. The CDR3 nucleotides read TGTGCCAGCACCGGGGGGACTGGGGGGAATTCACCCCTCCACTTT.

The CDR3 DNA reads as TGTGCTAGCAGTTACTACGGGACAGGGTGGACCGGGGAGCTGTTTTTT. This codes for CASSYYGTGWTGELFF. This sequence joins TRBV12-5 and TRBJ2-2; 9 bases align to TRBD1. Germline trimming cut 9 bases from V and 5 bases from J; bases unmatched to any gene: 13. CDR1 and CDR2 from the germline V gene are LGHNT and FRNRAP. This CDR3 comprises 16 residues.

The chain uses TRBV4-1 and TRBJ2-7; TRBD1 matches 7 bases. V gave up 1 base and J gave up 5 bases; unmatched junction bases: 11. In germline, CDR1 is MGHRA, CDR2 YSYEKL. There are 16 residues in the CDR3. The CDR3 DNA sequence: TGCGCCAGCAGCCAAGTGAGAAGCAGGGGGTCGGACGAGCAGTACTTC. This codes for CASSQVRSRGSDEQYF.

This clone was seen a handful of times. V is TRBV9 and J is TRBJ1-2, with unresolved D. The CDR3 runs to 13 residues. V lost 4 bases to trimming and J lost 2 bases, with 9 bases between them. Germline V gene sequence: CDR1 SGDLS, CDR2 YYNGEE. CDR3 DNA: TGTGCCAGCAGCCTACGAGGAAACTATGGCTACACCTTC. Translated: CASSLRGNYGYTF.

This chain links TRBV4-3 with TRBJ1-4, with D perhaps TRBD1 (5 bases). This CDR3 comprises 14 residues. V lost 0 bases and J lost 11, with 13 bases in between. Germline V gives CDR1 LGHNA, CDR2 YSLEER. The CDR3 bases are TGCGCCAGCAGCCAAGATAGTGGGGAGGGGAAACTGTTTTTT. This encodes CASSQDSGEGKLFF.

The V gene is TRBV4-1, the J gene TRBJ1-2, with 9 bases aligning to TRBD1. Germline CDR1 and CDR2: MGHRA and YSYEKL. This CDR3 has 15 amino acids. V was clipped by 4 bases and J by 2 bases; unmatched bases: 5. DNA for the CDR3: TGCGCCAGCAGCCGCCAGACAGGGGGGAACTATGGCTACACCTTC. Translated: CASSRQTGGNYGYTF.

The rearrangement uses TRBV19 and TRBJ1-2; perhaps TRBD1 as D (6 bases). The V gene's germline CDR1 is LNHDA and CDR2 SQIVND (reference sequence). Trimming removed 6 bases from V and 4 bases from J, with 15 bases in between. This CDR3 comprises 14 residues. CDR3: CASSTGPLPYGYTF. The CDR3 nucleotides read TGTGCCAGTAGCACAGGGCCCCTTCCCTATGGCTACACCTTC.

The CDR3 reads CASSYSGTGFVDTEAFF. The CDR3 DNA sequence: TGTGCCAGCAGCTACTCCGGGACAGGGTTCGTCGACACTGAAGCTTTCTTT. V is TRBV3-1 (or the pseudogene TRBV3-2) and J is TRBJ1-1, with 9 nucleotides matching TRBD1. Germline trimming cut 5 bases from V and 3 bases from J; bases unmatched to any gene: 13. The CDR3 spans 17 residues. Germline V gene lookup returns CDR1 LGHDT and CDR2 YNNKEL (reference sequence).

The chain joins TRBV4-1 to TRBJ2-1; TRBD1 agrees at 7 bases. Germline CDR1 MGHRA, CDR2 YSYEKL. J lost 9 bases, V lost 5 bases, and 7 bases had no gene match. This CDR3 spans 13 amino acids. CDR3 protein: CASSSRQGFEQFF. In DNA form, the CDR3 reads TGCGCCAGCAGCTCCCGACAGGGTTTTGAGCAGTTCTTC.

V and J are TRBV11-2 and TRBJ2-1, with D possibly being TRBD1 (6 bases). Per the germline V gene, CDR1 is SGHAT and CDR2 is FQNNGV. The V end was cut by 0 bases, the J end by 3 bases, with 9 bases between. The CDR3 consists of 15 residues. The CDR3 DNA is TGTGCCAGCAGCTTAGAGGGACACCGCTACAATGAGCAGTTCTTC. It specifies CASSLEGHRYNEQFF.

The V gene is TRBV10-3, the J gene TRBJ1-5; D is possibly TRBD1 (6 bases). Trimming pared 2 bases from V and 1 base from J, leaving 12 bases between. This CDR3 is 16 amino acids long. Germline V lookup: CDR1 ENHRY, CDR2 SYGVKD. The CDR3 region has the DNA TGTGCCATCAGTGAGGAAGGGAGGGGGAGCAATCAGCCCCAGCATTTT. Encoded protein: CAISEEGRGSNQPQHF.

This chain links TRBV4-1 with TRBJ2-7; the D is unclear. The V end was cut by 1 base, the J end by 5 bases, with 12 bases between. The CDR3 spans 14 residues. In germline, CDR1 is MGHRA, CDR2 YSYEKL. The CDR3 DNA sequence: TGCGCCAGCAGCCAAGGGTCGGGTTGGGACGAGCAGTACTTC. This sequence encodes CASSQGSGWDEQYF.

V usage is TRBV6-5 and J usage is TRBJ2-3, with TRBD1 matching 9 bases. Germline CDR1 is MNHEY and CDR2 is SVGAGI. The junction had 10 bases not matched to a gene; V was cut back by 8 bases and J by 4 bases. The CDR3 consists of 15 residues. The CDR3 DNA reads as TGTGCCAGCGTGCCGGGACAGGGACTCGCAGATACGCAGTATTTT. It codes for CASVPGQGLADTQYF.

The rearrangement links TRBV5-1 to TRBJ2-7, with a tentative D call TRBD1 (6 bases). This CDR3 is 15 amino acids long. Trimming pared 2 bases from V and 3 bases from J, leaving 15 bases between. Germline V gives CDR1 SGHRS, CDR2 YFSETQ. CDR3 bases: TGCGCCAGCAGCTTAGCTAACAGCAGGGGCTACGAGCAGTACTTC. Translated: CASSLANSRGYEQYF.

This rearrangement joins TRBV2 to TRBJ1-4; a possible D gene is TRBD1 (6 bases). The germline gives CDR1 SNHLY, CDR2 FYNNEI. The CDR3 has 15 amino acids. V was pared by 6 bases and J by 8 bases, with 19 bases between. In DNA, the CDR3 is TGTGCCAGCAGGGTGACAGGAACGGAAGGGGAAAAACTGTTTTTT. Amino acid sequence: CASRVTGTEGEKLFF.

V gene TRBV7-3 combines with J gene TRBJ2-1, with TRBD2 matching 8 bases. The V segment lost 3 bases and the J segment 4 bases; nucleotides outside the gene matches: 8. The CDR3 spans 16 residues. Germline CDR1 SGHTA, CDR2 FQGTGA. CDR3 region: CASSLLSGEAYNEQFF. For the CDR3, the DNA is TGTGCCAGCAGCTTGCTTAGCGGGGAGGCTTACAATGAGCAGTTCTTC.

This sequence joins TRBV19 and TRBJ1-4; D is uncertain. CDR3 length: 13 amino acids. Looked up from germline, CDR1 is LNHDA and CDR2 is SQIVND (reference sequence). The V gene lost 3 bases and the J gene lost 8 bases, with 10 bases spanning the gap. The CDR3 spells CASSMGENEKLFF. The CDR3 DNA reads as TGTGCCAGTAGTATGGGAGAAAACGAAAAACTGTTTTTT.

The genes are TRBV18 and TRBJ1-2; 7 nucleotides match TRBD1. The CDR3 is made up of 16 amino acids. V lost 3 bases, J lost 0 bases, and 7 bases stayed unmatched. CDR1 and CDR2 from the germline V gene are KGHSH and LQKENI. CDR3 bases: TGTGCCAGCTCACCTGGAGGACAGGCAACTAACTATGGCTACACCTTC. This codes for CASSPGGQATNYGYTF.

The rearrangement uses TRBV4-3 and TRBJ2-5; 11 bases fit TRBD2. V trimming: 0 bases; J trimming: 1 base; junction bases outside the gene matches: 13. CDR3 length: 20 amino acids. Germline CDR1 reads LGHNA; CDR2 reads YSLEER. CDR3 in amino acids: CASSQEEVETSGEIQETQYF. Written as DNA, the CDR3 is TGCGCCAGCAGCCAAGAGGAAGTGGAGACTAGCGGGGAGATCCAAGAGACCCAGTACTTC.

This clone has more than one count but fewer than ten. The chain couples TRBV4-2 to TRBJ1-2, with D maybe TRBD1 (6 bases). This CDR3 has 18 amino acids. The V end lost 1 base, the J end lost 4 bases, and 22 bases lay between the germline ends. Germline CDR1 is LGHNA and CDR2 is YNFKEQ. CDR3 sequence (DNA): TGTGCCAGCAGCCAAGTGGGGGAGGGAATTGGACAGAGCTATGGCTACACCTTC. Its translation: CASSQVGEGIGQSYGYTF.

This chain joins TRBV28 and TRBJ2-1; 9 bases map to TRBD1. V shed 8 bases and J 4 bases; nucleotides not matched to a gene: 6. The CDR3 extends over 14 amino acids. Germline values: CDR1 MDHEN, CDR2 SYDVKM. CDR3 residues: CASGGGQGYNEQFF. Written as DNA, the CDR3 is TGTGCCAGCGGCGGGGGACAGGGATACAATGAGCAGTTCTTC. The full variable domain, in which reference TRBV28 and TRBJ2-1 provide the parts outside the CDR3, is DVKVTQSSRYLVKRTGEKVFLECVQDMDHENMFWYRQDPGLGLRLIYFSYDVKMKEKGDIPEGYSVSREKKERFSLILESASTNQTSMYLCASGGGQGYNEQFFGPGTRLTVL.

The chain couples TRBV11-2 to TRBJ2-1; 9 bases align to TRBD1. J was trimmed by 5 bases and V by 6 bases; bases with no gene match: 11. CDR1 and CDR2 from the germline V gene are SGHAT and FQNNGV. The CDR3 has 16 amino acids. The CDR3, as DNA: TGTGCCAGCAGTCACAACAGGCGACAGGGGGACAATGAGCAGTTCTTC. Translated: CASSHNRRQGDNEQFF.

V is TRBV6-5 and J is TRBJ2-5; 8 bases fit TRBD2. The CDR3 runs to 15 residues. The junction had 3 bases not matched to a gene; V was cut back by 1 base and J by 2 bases. Germline V lookup: CDR1 MNHEY, CDR2 SVGAGI. The CDR3 reads CASSYWGLGQETQYF. The CDR3 DNA sequence: TGTGCCAGCAGTTACTGGGGACTAGGGCAAGAGACCCAGTACTTC.

The chain links TRBV10-3 to TRBJ2-7; D possibly corresponds to TRBD1 (7 bases). The CDR3 is 14 residues long. Germline lookup yields CDR1 ENHRY and CDR2 SYGVKD. The V and J ends lost 8 bases and 3 bases respectively, with 17 bases between them. The DNA of the CDR3 is TGTGCCATCGGGGGGACAGAGGGAAACTACGAGCAGTACTTC. Translation: CAIGGTEGNYEQYF.